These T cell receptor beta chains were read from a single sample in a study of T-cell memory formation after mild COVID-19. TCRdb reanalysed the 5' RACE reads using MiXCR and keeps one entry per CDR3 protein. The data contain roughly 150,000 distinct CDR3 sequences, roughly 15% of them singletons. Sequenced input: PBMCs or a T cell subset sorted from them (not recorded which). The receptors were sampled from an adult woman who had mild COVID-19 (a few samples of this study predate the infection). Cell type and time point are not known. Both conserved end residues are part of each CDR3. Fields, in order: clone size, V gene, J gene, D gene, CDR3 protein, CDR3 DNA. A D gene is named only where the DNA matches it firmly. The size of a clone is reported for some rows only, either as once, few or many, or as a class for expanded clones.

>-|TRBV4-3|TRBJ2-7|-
CASSQLGAYEQYF
TGCGCCAGCAGCCAACTCGGAGCTTACGAGCAGTACTTC
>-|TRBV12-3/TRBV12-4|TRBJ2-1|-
CASSFRRGNEQFF
TGTGCCAGCAGTTTTAGGCGGGGAAATGAGCAGTTCTTC
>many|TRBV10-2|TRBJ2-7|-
CASSESTSFSTYEQYF
TGCGCCAGCAGTGAGTCGACTTCTTTTTCGACCTACGAGCAGTACTTC
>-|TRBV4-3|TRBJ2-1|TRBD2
CASSIAGTTNNEQFF
TGCGCCAGCAGCATAGCAGGGACTACAAACAATGAGCAGTTCTTC
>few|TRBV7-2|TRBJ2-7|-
CASSFAGSSYEQYF
TGTGCCAGCAGCTTTGCAGGGAGCTCCTACGAGCAGTACTTC
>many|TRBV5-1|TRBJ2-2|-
CASSFQGPNTGELFF
TGCGCCAGCAGCTTCCAAGGCCCGAACACCGGGGAGCTGTTTTTT
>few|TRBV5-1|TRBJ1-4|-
CASSTGREGLGKLFF
TGCGCCAGCAGCACCGGACGGGAGGGTTTGGGAAAACTGTTTTTT
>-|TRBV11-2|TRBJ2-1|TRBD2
CASSPELLAGGPRNEQFF
TGTGCCAGCAGTCCAGAACTCTTAGCGGGAGGCCCAAGGAATGAGCAGTTCTTC
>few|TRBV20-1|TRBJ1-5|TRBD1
CSAPDRESNQPQHF
TGCAGTGCTCCGGACAGGGAGTCTAATCAGCCCCAGCATTTT
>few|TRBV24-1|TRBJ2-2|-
CATSDLRQRNTGELFF
TGTGCCACCAGTGATCTCAGACAGAGGAACACCGGGGAGCTGTTTTTT
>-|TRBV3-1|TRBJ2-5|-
CASSLRHLQETQYF
TGTGCCAGCAGCCTCAGACACTTACAAGAGACCCAGTACTTC
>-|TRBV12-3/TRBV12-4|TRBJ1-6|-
CASSPDPGFQLHF
TGTGCCAGCAGTCCGGACCCGGGCTTCCAGCTCCACTTT
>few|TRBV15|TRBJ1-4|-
CATSRVNEKLFF
TGTGCCACCAGCAGAGTTAATGAAAAACTGTTTTTT
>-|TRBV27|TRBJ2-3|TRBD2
CASRLAGGVPDTQYF
TGTGCCAGCAGACTGGCGGGGGGAGTACCAGATACGCAGTATTTT
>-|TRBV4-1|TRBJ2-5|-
CASSQDWSEETQYF
TGCGCCAGCAGCCAGGACTGGTCCGAAGAGACCCAGTACTTC
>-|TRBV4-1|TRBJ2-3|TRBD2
CASSPFGLAADTQYF
TGCGCCAGCAGCCCCTTCGGACTAGCCGCGGATACGCAGTATTTT
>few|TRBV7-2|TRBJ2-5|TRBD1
CASSFTGGETQYF
TGTGCCAGCAGCTTCACAGGGGGGGAGACCCAGTACTTC
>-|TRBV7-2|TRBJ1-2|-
CASSLRRPGREVGYTF
TGTGCCAGCAGCTTACGTCGGCCAGGGCGTGAGGTTGGCTACACCTTC
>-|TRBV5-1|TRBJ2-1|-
CASSLEVLSYNEQFF
TGCGCCAGCAGCTTGGAAGTCCTCTCCTACAATGAGCAGTTCTTC
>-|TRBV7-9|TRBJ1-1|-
CASSLFGGSNTEAFF
TGTGCCAGCAGCTTATTTGGGGGGTCTAACACTGAAGCTTTCTTT
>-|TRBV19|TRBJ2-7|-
CASSIQAGVSYEQYF
TGTGCCAGTAGTATACAGGCAGGGGTCTCCTACGAGCAGTACTTC
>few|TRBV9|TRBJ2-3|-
CASSVDGRQRTDTQYF
TGTGCCAGCAGCGTAGACGGGAGACAACGCACAGATACGCAGTATTTT
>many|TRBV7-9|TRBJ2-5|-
CASSFPSAQETQYF
TGTGCCAGCAGCTTTCCTAGCGCCCAAGAGACCCAGTACTTC
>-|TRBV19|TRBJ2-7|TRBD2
CASKRELAGAYEQYF
TGTGCCAGTAAAAGGGAACTAGCGGGAGCCTACGAGCAGTACTTC
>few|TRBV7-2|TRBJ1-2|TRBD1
CASSLPSGQVYGYTF
TGTGCCAGCAGCTTACCCTCGGGACAGGTGTATGGCTACACCTTC
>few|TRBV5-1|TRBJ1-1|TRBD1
CAASLGPGGSNTEAFF
TGCGCCGCCAGCTTGGGTCCAGGGGGCTCGAACACTGAAGCTTTCTTT
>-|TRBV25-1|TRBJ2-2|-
CASSADWDTGELFF
TGTGCCAGCAGTGCCGACTGGGACACCGGGGAGCTGTTTTTT
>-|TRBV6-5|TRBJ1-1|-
CASWTPAATEAFF
TGTGCCAGTTGGACCCCGGCCGCCACTGAAGCTTTCTTT
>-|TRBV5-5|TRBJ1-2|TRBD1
CASSLNWGDRVYGYTF
TGTGCCAGCAGCTTGAATTGGGGGGACAGGGTCTATGGCTACACCTTC
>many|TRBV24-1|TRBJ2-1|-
CATSDLSRDNEQFF
TGTGCCACCAGTGACCTCTCGCGGGATAATGAGCAGTTCTTC